These 7 T cell receptor beta chains were sequenced from one sample in a study of CD8+ T cells in alopecia areata. cDNA prepared by RNA extraction and subsequent reverse transcription served as the template for sequencing. Sequenced by immunoSEQ multiplex PCR; TCRdb stores in-frame clones only, minus some. Of approximately 150,000 clones in the sample, around 55% were seen once. The sample comprised CD4+ T cells sorted from blood. The source of these receptors is a human donor in good health.

The genes are TRBV29-1 and TRBJ2-2, with 7 bases matching TRBD1. CDR1 is SQVTM, CDR2 ANQGSEA, per germline. With V trimmed by 7 bases and J by 4 bases, 6 bases remained unmatched. The CDR3 consists of 13 residues. CDR3 in amino acids: CSAQQGFTGELFF. The CDR3 DNA follows: TGCAGCGCCCAACAGGGGTTCACCGGGGAGCTGTTTTTT.

This chain uses TRBV6-6 with TRBJ2-7; D is uncertain. CDR3 length: 13 amino acids. V was clipped by 0 bases and J by 3 bases, with 6 bases between them. Per the germline V gene, CDR1 is MNHNY and CDR2 is SVGAGI (reference sequence). DNA of the CDR3: TGTGCCAGCAGTTACTCGAACAGCTACGAGCAGTACTTC. Translating gives CASSYSNSYEQYF.

V and J are TRBV7-9 and TRBJ2-3; D gene ambiguous. V lost 0 bases and J 2 bases, leaving 6 bases between the germline ends. This CDR3 has 14 amino acids. The germline gives CDR1 SEHNR, CDR2 FQNEAQ (reference sequence). The CDR3 region is CASSLARNTDTQYF. For the CDR3, the DNA is TGTGCCAGCAGCTTAGCGAGGAACACAGATACGCAGTATTTT. Variable domain in full (rest from reference TRBV7-9 and TRBJ2-3): DTGVSQNPRHKITKRGQNVTFRCDPISEHNRLYWYRQTLGQGPEFLTYFQNEAQLEKSRLLSDRFSAERPKGSFSTLEIQRTEQGDSAMYLCASSLARNTDTQYFGPGTRLTVL.

The chain couples TRBV27 to TRBJ2-7; maybe TRBD2 (7 bases). Germline V gene lookup returns CDR1 MNHEY and CDR2 SMNVEV (reference sequence). The CDR3 contains 14 residues. Trimming left V 5 bases short and J 4 bases short, with 15 bases between. The CDR3 spells CASSVRGGEYEQYF. CDR3 sequence (DNA): TGTGCCAGCAGTGTAAGGGGGGGAGAGTACGAGCAGTACTTC.

The DNA for the CDR3 is TGTGCCAGCAGCCAGGAGACAGGGTGGTACATGAACACTGAAGCTTTCTTT. Encoded protein: CASSQETGWYMNTEAFF. This chain connects TRBV14 to TRBJ1-1, with TRBD1 matching over 7 bases. CDR3 length equals 17 residues. The germline CDR1 and CDR2 sequences are SGHDN and FVKESK. The J segment lost 0 bases and the V segment lost 3 bases, leaving 10 bases of the junction unmatched.

The chain combines TRBV9 with TRBJ2-1; tentatively, D is TRBD1 or TRBD2 (6 bases each). The CDR3 has 17 amino acids. With 5 bases removed from V and 0 bases from J, the gap between germline ends came to 18 bases. CDR1 is SGDLS, CDR2 YYNGEE, per germline. CDR3 loop: CASRRGEGPSSYNEQFF. Here the CDR3 DNA reads TGTGCCAGCAGGAGGGGGGAAGGGCCGAGCTCCTACAATGAGCAGTTCTTC.

The rearrangement links TRBV29-1 to TRBJ2-1; 7 bases line up with TRBD1. This CDR3 has 16 residues. The V gene's germline CDR1 is SQVTM and CDR2 ANQGSEA. J gave up 0 bases and V 2 bases, and 7 bases lay outside the gene matches. The CDR3 region is CSVENAWDSSYNEQFF. The CDR3 DNA reads TGCAGCGTTGAAAACGCCTGGGACAGCTCCTACAATGAGCAGTTCTTC.